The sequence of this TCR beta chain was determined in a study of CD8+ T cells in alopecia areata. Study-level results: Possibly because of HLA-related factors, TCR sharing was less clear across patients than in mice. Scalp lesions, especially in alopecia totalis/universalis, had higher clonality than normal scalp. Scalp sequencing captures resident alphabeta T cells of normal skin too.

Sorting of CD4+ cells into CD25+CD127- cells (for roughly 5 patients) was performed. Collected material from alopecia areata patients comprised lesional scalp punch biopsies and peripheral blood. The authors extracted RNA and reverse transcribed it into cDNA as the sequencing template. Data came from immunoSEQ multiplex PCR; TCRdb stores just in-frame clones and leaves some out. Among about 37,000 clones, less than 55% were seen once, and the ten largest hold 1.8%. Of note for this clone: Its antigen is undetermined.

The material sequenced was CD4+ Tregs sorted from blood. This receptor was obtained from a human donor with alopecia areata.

Here the CDR3 reads CASSLGTGSGGYTF. The CDR3 DNA sequence: TGTGCCAGCAGCTTAGGGACAGGGTCGGGTGGCTACACCTTC. This chain links TRBV7-3 with TRBJ1-2, with 9 bases lining up with TRBD1. V lost 2 bases, J lost 7 bases, and 5 bases stayed unmatched. The CDR3 loop spans 14 amino acids. Germline lookup yields CDR1 SGHTA and CDR2 FQGTGA. The whole variable domain, filled in from reference TRBV7-3 and TRBJ1-2, reads GAGVSQTPSNKVTEKGKYVELRCDPISGHTALYWYRQSLGQGPEFLIYFQGTGAADDSGLPNDRFFAVRPEGSVSTLKIQRTERGDSAVYLCASSLGTGSGGYTFGSGTRLTVV.